The T cell receptor beta chain described here comes from a study of beta chain features in type 1 diabetes. At the level of the study: Sorted cells from all samples, numbering almost 110 million, were examined. Study-wide findings and caveats: Among patients, naive, central memory and Treg TCRB repertoires appeared more similar than among healthy donors. A potential influence of HLA type upon TCRB rearrangement remained unresolved herein. Shorter TCRB CDR3s, moderately but significantly so, marked every one of the four CD4+ subsets in Type 1 diabetes patients. Possible PCR preference for shorter templates applied equally to patients and controls.

Expressed TCRB transcripts were sequenced because the isolated RNA had all been reverse transcribed beforehand. Data came from immunoSEQ multiplex PCR; TCRdb stores just in-frame clones and leaves some out. The table shows 500,000 to 800,000 clones, with around 12% occurring only once. Details on this clone: Its target is unknown.

CDR1 and CDR2 from the germline V gene are SGHTA and FQGNSA. V dropped 5 bases and J dropped 5 bases, with 16 bases sitting between them. The CDR3 has 15 amino acids. The chain employs TRBV7-2 and TRBJ2-1; D remains ambiguous. This clonotype was obtained from a man aged 25 to 40 with type 1 diabetes. Source material: naive CD4+ T cells from blood. The CDR3 loop reads CASSPSWAGNNEQFF. The CDR3 nucleotides are TGTGCCAGCAGCCCCTCCTGGGCAGGTAACAATGAGCAGTTCTTC. The variable domain in full, completed from reference TRBV7-2 and TRBJ2-1, reads GAGVSQSPSNKVTEKGKDVELRCDPISGHTALYWYRQSLGQGLEFLIYFQGNSAPDKSGLPSDRFSAERTGGSVSTLTIQRTQQEDSAVYLCASSPSWAGNNEQFFGPGTRLTVL.